The clone carrying this T cell receptor (beta chain) has at least ten counts. From RNA transcripts, TCR beta CDR3 regions were amplified. The HTBI set primed first-round TCR CDR3 RT-PCR. TCRdb re-called the multiplex PCR reads with MiXCR, one entry per CDR3 protein. Of around 250,000 distinct CDR3 sequences listed, more than 12% are singletons. This sample was taken from a study of T cells in Graves' hyperthyroidism and ophthalmopathy. Study-level information: At the time of initial diagnosis and before any treatment, peripheral blood was collected.

Germline loops: CDR1 KGHSH, CDR2 LQKENI. The CDR3 has 13 residues. The V end lost 6 bases, the J end lost 2 bases, and 10 bases lay between the germline ends. The chain has TRBV18 and TRBJ2-5; D is uncertain. The clonotype comes from a woman in her forties with Graves' hyperthyroidism that later progressed to Graves' ophthalmopathy. The sequenced sample consisted of blood. CDR3 loop: CASSVGLQETQYF. The DNA of the CDR3 is TGTGCCAGCTCCGTTGGGCTTCAAGAGACCCAGTACTTC.